In its sample, the clone carrying this T cell receptor (beta chain) was seen once. The PCR contained 60 Vbeta and 13 Jbeta primers. Some clones are missing from TCRdb's copy, which holds only in-frame ones; the method was immunoSEQ multiplex PCR. The sample carries approximately 100,000 clones, around 77% recorded once. This sample is part of a study of cytomegalovirus exposure and HLA in healthy donors. CDR3 length equals 14 residues. CDR1 is MNHNS, CDR2 SASEGT, per germline. V was clipped by 4 bases and J by 0 bases, with 9 bases between them. The receptor comes from a man in his forties or fifties in good health and CMV-seropositive. The chain has TRBV6-1 and TRBJ1-2; D remains unclear. Material: PBMCs. CDR3 loop: CASSAGSANYGYTF. CDR3 bases: TGTGCCAGCAGTGCGGGATCAGCTAACTATGGCTACACCTTC.